The 24 T cell receptor beta chains below all came from one sample that was sequenced in a study of molecular identifiers for immune sequencing clone quantification. TCRdb re-derived calls from the PCR reads in MiXCR, one entry per CDR3 protein. In the table there are about 640,000 distinct CDR3 sequences, 15% to 20% of which are singletons. Sequenced sample: naive CD8+ T cells from blood, with Jurkat cell RNA spiked in. The subset: FACS-sorted CD8+CD4-CCR7+CD45RA+ naive T cells. These receptors were taken from a human donor in good health. Some libraries in this study had Jurkat cell RNA spiked in.

This clonotype appeared many times. This sequence joins TRBV29-1 and TRBJ2-7; 11 bases map to TRBD2. This CDR3 contains 13 residues. From germline, CDR1 is SQVTM and CDR2 ANQGSEA. Unmatched junction bases numbered 8, after V lost 6 bases and J lost 7 bases. The CDR3 sequence is CSVIAGGPREQYF. As DNA, the CDR3 is TGCAGCGTAATAGCGGGAGGGCCGAGGGAGCAGTACTTC.

The chain employs TRBV27 and TRBJ1-1; tentatively, D is TRBD1 (5 bases). The CDR3 is 13 residues long. From germline, CDR1 is MNHEY and CDR2 SMNVEV (reference sequence). The V and J ends lost 2 bases and 3 bases respectively, with 7 bases between them. CDR3 loop: CASSLTGHTEAFF. The CDR3, as DNA: TGTGCCAGCAGTTTAACGGGGCACACTGAAGCTTTCTTT.

In the case of this clonotype: A much bigger clone sits one base away, suggesting this may be a read error. V and J are TRBV30 and TRBJ1-3, with no clear D. There are 12 residues in the CDR3. V was clipped by 3 bases and J by 0 bases, with 3 bases between them. From germline, CDR1 is GTSNPN and CDR2 SVGIG (reference sequence). In DNA, the CDR3 is TGTGCCTGGAGCTCCTCTGGAAACACCATATATTTT. Translation: CAWSSSGNTIYF.

This clonotype came up a few times. The gene calls are TRBV9 and TRBJ2-5; no definite D call. Trimming left V 3 bases short and J 5 bases short, with 17 bases between. This CDR3 is built from 15 residues. CDR1 is SGDLS and CDR2 is YYNGEE in the germline V gene. The CDR3 bases are TGTGCCAGCAGCGCGACACGAAATCTCCGGGAGACCCAGTACTTC. Amino acids: CASSATRNLRETQYF.

This clonotype was counted only a few times. J is TRBJ2-5 and V is TRBV27; 10 bases are a match to TRBD1. CDR3 length: 17 residues. The J segment lost 4 bases and the V segment lost 1 base, leaving 9 bases of the junction unmatched. Germline CDR1 reads MNHEY; CDR2 reads SMNVEV (reference sequence). CDR3 coding DNA: TGTGCCAGCAGTTTATTAAAACCGACAGGGGGCGTAGAGACCCAGTACTTC. This translates into CASSLLKPTGGVETQYF.

This clonotype was observed at least ten times. V usage is TRBV6-5 and J usage is TRBJ2-5; D is unresolved. The V end lost 0 bases, the J end lost 5 bases, and 13 bases lay between the germline ends. The CDR3 sequence is 15 residues long. CDR1 is MNHEY, CDR2 SVGAGI, per germline. The CDR3 DNA is TGTGCCAGCAGTTACTCCAACGACCTTGTGGAGACCCAGTACTTC. Translating it yields CASSYSNDLVETQYF.

Many counts were recorded for this clonotype. V is TRBV5-1 and J is TRBJ2-3, with a tentative D call TRBD1 (5 bases). Per germline, CDR1 SGHRS and CDR2 YFSETQ. The length of the CDR3 is 16 residues. Trimming shortened V by 0 bases and J by 8 bases, and 19 bases separated the two germline ends. The CDR3 DNA reads as TGCGCCAGCAGCTTGGAATTCGGCAGGGCGGTGGGTACGCAGTATTTT. It is translated as CASSLEFGRAVGTQYF.

This clonotype was observed many times. The genes are TRBV29-1 and TRBJ2-5, with D hard to call. Trimming cost V 0 bases and J 1 base, with 12 bases left between them. The V gene's germline CDR1 is SQVTM and CDR2 ANQGSEA. This CDR3 spans 15 amino acids. CDR3 bases: TGCAGCGTTGAAGATCAAACGTCTTTCCAAGAGACCCAGTACTTC. Protein sequence: CSVEDQTSFQETQYF.

Worth noting for this clonotype: Relative to the germline gene, one junction end is altered; a read error may explain this. V gene TRBV27 combines with J gene TRBJ1-1; TRBD1 matches at 11 bases. Germline V gene lookup returns CDR1 MNHEY and CDR2 SMNVEV (reference sequence). The CDR3 consists of 14 residues. CDR3 nucleotide sequence: TGTGCCAGCAGTGGGGACAGGGGGATCACTGAAGCTTCCTTT. It translates to CASSGDRGITEASF.

The chain has TRBV9 and TRBJ1-1; maybe TRBD1 (6 bases). The germline CDR1 and CDR2 sequences are SGDLS and YYNGEE. The CDR3 loop spans 13 amino acids. With 0 bases removed from V and 8 bases from J, the gap between germline ends came to 11 bases. CDR3 DNA: TGTGCCAGCAGCGTAGAGGGGGAGGGAGAAGCTTTCTTT. Translation gives CASSVEGEGEAFF.

This clonotype showed up just a few times. The V and J genes are TRBV13 and TRBJ2-6; no clear D. Per germline, CDR1 PRHDT and CDR2 FYEKMQ (reference sequence). The length of the CDR3 is 14 residues. V lost 5 bases and J lost 4, with 9 bases in between. CDR3 nucleotide sequence: TGTGCCAGCAGCCTTCGATGGGGGGCCAACGTCCTGACTTTC. It encodes CASSLRWGANVLTF.

On this clonotype itself: A read error may produce the germline difference seen at one junction end. This sequence joins TRBV4-1 and TRBJ2-1, with 9 bases matching TRBD2. Germline V CDR1 and CDR2: MGHRA, YSYEKL. This CDR3 is 14 amino acids long. The CDR3 protein is CASSLGLASNEQLF. For the CDR3, the DNA is TGCGCCAGCAGCCTCGGACTAGCGTCTAATGAGCAGCTCTTC.

As concerns this clonotype: Being one base from a much bigger clone, this may be a read error. The gene calls are TRBV5-1 and TRBJ2-7; maybe TRBD2 (5 bases). There are 12 residues in the CDR3. Germline V lookup: CDR1 SGHRS, CDR2 YFSETQ. Trimming cost V 2 bases and J 3 bases, with 6 bases left between them. This chain's CDR3 is CASSFDYYEQYF. CDR3 nucleotides: TGCGCCAGCAGCTTTGACTACTACGAGCAGTACTTC.

Points on this clonotype: One base away lies a much larger clone, so this may be a sequencing read error. This sequence joins TRBV7-9 and TRBJ2-7; D is unresolved. The germline V gene has CDR1 SEHNR and CDR2 FQNEAQ (reference sequence). The CDR3 sequence is 12 residues long. CDR3 sequence (DNA): TGTGACTCGGAAGGCAGGTTTTACGAGCAGTACTTC. Protein product: CDSEGRFYEQYF.

This clonotype was counted at least ten times. This chain connects TRBV27 to TRBJ2-5; D gene unclear. The CDR3 covers 13 residues. Germline-derived CDR1 and CDR2 are MNHEY and SMNVEV (reference sequence). Trimming pared 3 bases from V and 2 bases from J, leaving 7 bases between. The chain's CDR3 is CASSFLRQETQYF. CDR3 coding DNA: TGTGCCAGCAGTTTCCTCAGGCAAGAGACCCAGTACTTC.

Points on this clonotype: A much bigger clone sits one base away, suggesting this may be a read error. The rearrangement links TRBV4-2 to TRBJ2-7; tentatively, D is TRBD1 (6 bases). Trimming stripped 4 bases from V and 5 bases from J, with 21 bases between. The CDR3 has 16 amino acids. Germline V gives CDR1 LGHNA, CDR2 YNFKEQ. The CDR3 spells CASSLEVGADSHEQYF. CDR3 nucleotides: TGTGCCAGCAGCCTTGAAGTGGGGGCGGATTCCCACGAGCAGTACTTC.

This clonotype has more than one count but fewer than ten. The chain is built from TRBV7-9 and TRBJ1-6, with D perhaps TRBD1 (5 bases). V dropped 5 bases and J dropped 6 bases, with 11 bases sitting between them. CDR3 size: 14 residues. CDR1 SEHNR and CDR2 FQNEAQ come from the germline V gene (reference sequence). The CDR3 reads CASSETGTNSPLHF. CDR3 in DNA: TGTGCCAGCAGCGAAACCGGGACTAATTCACCCCTCCACTTT. Full variable domain (remainder filled in from reference TRBV7-9 and TRBJ1-6): DTGVSQNPRHKITKRGQNVTFRCDPISEHNRLYWYRQTLGQGPEFLTYFQNEAQLEKSRLLSDRFSAERPKGSFSTLEIQRTEQGDSAMYLCASSETGTNSPLHFGNGTRLTVT.

This clonotype was detected ten times or more. This chain joins TRBV7-2 and TRBJ1-2, with TRBD1 identical over 9 bases. CDR1 is SGHTA and CDR2 is FQGNSA in the germline V gene. The trim removed 4 bases at V and 4 bases at J, leaving 7 bases unmatched. The CDR3 spans 15 residues. The CDR3 spells CASSWPQGASYGYTF. The CDR3 DNA reads as TGTGCCAGCAGCTGGCCACAGGGGGCCAGCTATGGCTACACCTTC.

This clonotype was seen a few times. The genes are TRBV6-1 and TRBJ1-4; unclear D gene. CDR1 and CDR2 (germline): MNHNS, SASEGT. Trimming left V 7 bases short and J 1 base short, with 10 bases between. The CDR3 length is 14 residues. The DNA of the CDR3 is TGTGCCAGCATGAAGCAAGTAACTAATGAAAAACTGTTTTTT. It yields the protein CASMKQVTNEKLFF.

This clonotype was observed a few times. The chain is built from TRBV19 and TRBJ2-7; weak D call: TRBD2 (7 bases). This CDR3 comprises 15 residues. Per germline, CDR1 LNHDA and CDR2 SQIVND (reference sequence). Between the trimmed V and J ends, which lost 5 bases and 4 bases, there was a span of 18 bases. CDR3 DNA sequence: TGTGCCAGTAGTTCATTTCGGGGGGCCGGGTACGAGCAGTACTTC. Amino acids: CASSSFRGAGYEQYF.

V and J are TRBV15 and TRBJ2-5; 11 nucleotides match TRBD1. Losses at the gene ends were 0 bases for V and 5 bases for J; bases not matched to a gene: 2. The CDR3 extends over 15 amino acids. Germline lookup yields CDR1 LNHNV and CDR2 YYDKDF (reference sequence). Here the CDR3 DNA reads TGTGCCACCAGCAGAGAGGGACAGGGGGGCGAGACCCAGTACTTC. This sequence encodes CATSREGQGGETQYF.

This clonotype was recorded a few times. The junction and the germline gene differ at one end; a read error may be behind it. This sequence joins TRBV20-1 and TRBJ1-6, with D tentatively TRBD1 (5 bases). The CDR3 covers 17 residues. The germline CDR1 and CDR2 sequences are DFQATT and SNEGSKA (reference sequence). CDR3 DNA sequence: TGCAGTGCTAGAGATCCGGACACCAGCTCCTATAATTCACCCCTCCGCTTT. As protein: CSARDPDTSSYNSPLRF.

This clonotype has only a few counts. The J gene is TRBJ2-2, the V gene TRBV27; the D gene is possibly TRBD1 (5 bases). Trimming removed 2 bases at V and 8 bases at J, with 18 bases between. Germline V gene data show CDR1 as MNHEY and CDR2 as SMNVEV (reference sequence). The CDR3 is made up of 16 amino acids. CDR3 DNA sequence: TGTGCCAGCAGTTTACTAGGGGCAGCCCTCCTGGGGGAGCTGTTTTTT. This gives the protein CASSLLGAALLGELFF.

This chain links TRBV6-5 with TRBJ2-7, with TRBD2 matching over 9 bases. Trimming took 7 bases from V and 7 from J; bases not matched to a gene: 11. The CDR3 loop spans 14 amino acids. Germline V gene sequence: CDR1 MNHEY, CDR2 SVGAGI. CDR3 nucleotides: TGTGCCAGCAAAAAGGGACTAGCTTCCCGAGAGCAGTACTTC. It yields the protein CASKKGLASREQYF.